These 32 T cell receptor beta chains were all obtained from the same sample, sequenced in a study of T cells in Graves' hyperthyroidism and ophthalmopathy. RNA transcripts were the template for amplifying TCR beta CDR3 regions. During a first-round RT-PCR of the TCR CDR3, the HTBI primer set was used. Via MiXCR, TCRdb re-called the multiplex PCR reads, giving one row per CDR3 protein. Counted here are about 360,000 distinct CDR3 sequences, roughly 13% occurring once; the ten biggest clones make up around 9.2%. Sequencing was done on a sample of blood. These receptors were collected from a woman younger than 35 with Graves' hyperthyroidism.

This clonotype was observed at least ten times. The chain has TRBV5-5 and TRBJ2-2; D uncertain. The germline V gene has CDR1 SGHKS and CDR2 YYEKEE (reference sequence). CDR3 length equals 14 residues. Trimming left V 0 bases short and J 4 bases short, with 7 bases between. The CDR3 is CASSLGRGTGELFF. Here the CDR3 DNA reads TGTGCCAGCAGCTTGGGCAGAGGCACCGGGGAGCTGTTTTTT.

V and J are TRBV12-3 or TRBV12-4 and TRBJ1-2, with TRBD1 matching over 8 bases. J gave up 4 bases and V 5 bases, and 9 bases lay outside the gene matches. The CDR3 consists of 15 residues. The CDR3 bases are TGTGCCAGCAGTCCTACGACAGGGGTCGGCTATGGCTACACCTTC. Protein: CASSPTTGVGYGYTF.

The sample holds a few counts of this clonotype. CDR3 in amino acids: CASTAAGGGVPEAFF. In DNA, the CDR3 is TGTGCCAGCACCGCCGCAGGGGGTGGAGTGCCTGAAGCTTTCTTT. V is TRBV6-2 or TRBV6-3 and J is TRBJ1-1; 7 positions match TRBD1. V trimming: 7 bases; J trimming: 6 bases; junction bases outside the gene matches: 14. This CDR3 contains 15 residues. Germline CDR1 MNHEY, CDR2 SVGEGT.

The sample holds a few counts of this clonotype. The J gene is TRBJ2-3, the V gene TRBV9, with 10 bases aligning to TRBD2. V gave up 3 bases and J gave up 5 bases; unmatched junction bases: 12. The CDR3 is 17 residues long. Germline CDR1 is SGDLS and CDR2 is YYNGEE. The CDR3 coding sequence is TGTGCCAGCAGCGCGCCCCCTACTAGCGGGGAGGGAGATACGCAGTATTTT. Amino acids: CASSAPPTSGEGDTQYF.

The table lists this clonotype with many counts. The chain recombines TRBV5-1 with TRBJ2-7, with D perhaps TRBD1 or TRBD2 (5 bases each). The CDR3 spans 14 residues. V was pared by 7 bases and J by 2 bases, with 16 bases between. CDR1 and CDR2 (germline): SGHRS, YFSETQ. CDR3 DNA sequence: TGCGCCAGCCGAGGGGCAGGACTTGCCTACGAGCAGTACTTC. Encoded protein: CASRGAGLAYEQYF.

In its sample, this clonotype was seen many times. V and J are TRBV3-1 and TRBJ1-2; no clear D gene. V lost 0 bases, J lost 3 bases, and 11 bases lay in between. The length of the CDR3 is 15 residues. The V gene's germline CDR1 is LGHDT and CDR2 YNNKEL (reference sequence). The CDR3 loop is CASSQEGDWYYGYTF. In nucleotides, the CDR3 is TGTGCCAGCAGCCAAGAGGGTGATTGGTACTATGGCTACACCTTC. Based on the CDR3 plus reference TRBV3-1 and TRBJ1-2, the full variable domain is DTAVSQTPKYLVTQMGNDKSIKCEQNLGHDTMYWYKQDSKKFLKIMFSYNNKELIINETVPNRFSPKSPDKAHLNLHINSLELGDSAVYFCASSQEGDWYYGYTFGSGTRLTVV.

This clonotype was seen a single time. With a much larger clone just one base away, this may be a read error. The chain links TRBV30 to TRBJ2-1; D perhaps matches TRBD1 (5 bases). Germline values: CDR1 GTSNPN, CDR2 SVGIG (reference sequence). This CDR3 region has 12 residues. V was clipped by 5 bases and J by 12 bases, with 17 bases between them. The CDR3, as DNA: TGTGCCTGGGAAAAGGCCACGGACACGCAGTTCTTC. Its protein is CAWEKATDTQFF. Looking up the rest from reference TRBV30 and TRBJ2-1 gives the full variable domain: SQTIHQWPATLVQPVGSPLSLECTVEGTSNPNLYWYRQAAGRGLQLLFYSVGIGQISSEVPQNLSASRPQDRQFILSSKKLLLSDSGFYLCAWEKATDTQFFGPGTRLTVL.

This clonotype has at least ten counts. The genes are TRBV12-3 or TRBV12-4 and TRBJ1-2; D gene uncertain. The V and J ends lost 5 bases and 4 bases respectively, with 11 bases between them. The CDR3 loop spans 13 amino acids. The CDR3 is CASSEHPAYGYTF. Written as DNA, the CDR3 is TGTGCCAGCAGTGAGCACCCAGCCTATGGCTACACCTTC.

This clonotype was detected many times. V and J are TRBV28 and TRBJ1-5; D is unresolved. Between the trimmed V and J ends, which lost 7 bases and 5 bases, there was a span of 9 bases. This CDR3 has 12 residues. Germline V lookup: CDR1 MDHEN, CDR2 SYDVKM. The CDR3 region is CASTLPDQPQHF. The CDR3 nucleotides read TGTGCCAGCACCCTGCCCGATCAGCCCCAGCATTTT.

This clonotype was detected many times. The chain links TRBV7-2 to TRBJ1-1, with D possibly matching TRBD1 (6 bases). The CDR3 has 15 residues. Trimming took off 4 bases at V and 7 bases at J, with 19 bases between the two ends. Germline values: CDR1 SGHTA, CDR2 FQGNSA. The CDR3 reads CASSYAEGGGVEAFF. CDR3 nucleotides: TGTGCCAGCAGCTATGCTGAAGGAGGGGGAGTTGAAGCTTTCTTT.

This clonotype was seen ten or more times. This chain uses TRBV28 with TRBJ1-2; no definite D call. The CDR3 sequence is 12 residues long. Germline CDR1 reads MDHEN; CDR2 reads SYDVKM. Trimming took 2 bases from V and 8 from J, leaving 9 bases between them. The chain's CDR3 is CASSLQSSGYTF. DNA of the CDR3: TGTGCCAGCAGTTTACAGTCGTCCGGCTACACCTTC.

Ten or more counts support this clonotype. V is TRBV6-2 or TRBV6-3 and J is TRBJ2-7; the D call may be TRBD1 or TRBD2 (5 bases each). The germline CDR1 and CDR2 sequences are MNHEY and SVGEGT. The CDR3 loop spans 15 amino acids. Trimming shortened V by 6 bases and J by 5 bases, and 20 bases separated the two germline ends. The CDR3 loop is CASRLPGLGAHEQYF. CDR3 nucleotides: TGTGCCAGCAGATTACCGGGGCTTGGGGCCCACGAGCAGTACTTC.

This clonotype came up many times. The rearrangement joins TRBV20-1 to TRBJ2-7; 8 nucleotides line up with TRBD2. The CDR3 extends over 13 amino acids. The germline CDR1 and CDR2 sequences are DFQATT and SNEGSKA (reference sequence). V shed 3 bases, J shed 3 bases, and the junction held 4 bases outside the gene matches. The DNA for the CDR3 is TGCAGTGCTAGGCCAGCGGGAGTCTACGAGCAGTACTTC. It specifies CSARPAGVYEQYF.

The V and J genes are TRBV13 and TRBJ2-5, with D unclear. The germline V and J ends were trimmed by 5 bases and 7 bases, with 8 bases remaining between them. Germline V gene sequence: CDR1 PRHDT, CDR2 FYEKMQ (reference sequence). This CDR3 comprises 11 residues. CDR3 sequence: CASSQERTQYF. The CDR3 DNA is TGTGCCAGCAGCCAAGAGAGGACCCAGTACTTC.

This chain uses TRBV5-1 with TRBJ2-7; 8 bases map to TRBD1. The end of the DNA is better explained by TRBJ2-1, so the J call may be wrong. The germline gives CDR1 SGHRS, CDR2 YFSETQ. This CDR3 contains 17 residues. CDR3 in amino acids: CASSLTPYRGSSYEQFF. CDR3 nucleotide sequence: TGCGCCAGCAGCTTGACCCCATACAGGGGGAGCTCCTACGAGCAGTTCTTC.

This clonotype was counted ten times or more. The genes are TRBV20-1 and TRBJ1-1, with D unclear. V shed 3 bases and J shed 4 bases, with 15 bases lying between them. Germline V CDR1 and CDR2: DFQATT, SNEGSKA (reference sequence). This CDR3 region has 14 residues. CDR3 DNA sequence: TGCAGTGCTAGGAGGCTGGGTACTGGCACTGAAGCTTTCTTT. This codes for CSARRLGTGTEAFF.

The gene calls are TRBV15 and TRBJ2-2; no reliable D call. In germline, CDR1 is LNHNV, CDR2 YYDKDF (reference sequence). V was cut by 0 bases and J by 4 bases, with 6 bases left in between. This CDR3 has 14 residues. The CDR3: CATSRDRATGELFF. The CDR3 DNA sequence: TGTGCCACCAGCAGAGATCGTGCCACCGGGGAGCTGTTTTTT.

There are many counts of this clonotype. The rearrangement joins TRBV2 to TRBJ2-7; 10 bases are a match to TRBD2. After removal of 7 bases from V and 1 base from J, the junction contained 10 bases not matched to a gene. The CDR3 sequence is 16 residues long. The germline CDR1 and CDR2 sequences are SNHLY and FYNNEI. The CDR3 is CASTETSGWNSYEQYF. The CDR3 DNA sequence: TGTGCCAGCACCGAGACTAGCGGGTGGAATTCCTACGAGCAGTACTTC.

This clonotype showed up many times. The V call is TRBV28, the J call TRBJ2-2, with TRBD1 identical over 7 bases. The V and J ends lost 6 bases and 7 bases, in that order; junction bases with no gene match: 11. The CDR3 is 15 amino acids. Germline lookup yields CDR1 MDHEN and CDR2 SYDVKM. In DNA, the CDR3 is TGTGCCAGCAGCTTAGAGAGGGGGCAGGGCGGGGAGCTGTTTTTT. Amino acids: CASSLERGQGGELFF.

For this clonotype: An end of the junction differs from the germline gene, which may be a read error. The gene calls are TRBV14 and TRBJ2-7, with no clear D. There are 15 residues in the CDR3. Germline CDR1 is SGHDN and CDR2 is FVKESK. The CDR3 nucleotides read TGTGCCAGCAGCCAATGGAGCGTGCCGTCCTACGAGCAGCACTTC. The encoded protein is CASSQWSVPSYEQHF.

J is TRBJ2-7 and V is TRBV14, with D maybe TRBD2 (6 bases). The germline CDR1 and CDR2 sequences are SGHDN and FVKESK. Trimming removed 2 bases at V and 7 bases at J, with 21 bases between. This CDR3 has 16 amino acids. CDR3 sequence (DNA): TGTGCCAGCAGCCAATCGGCTCGCTGGCCCGGAGGGGAGCAGTACTTC. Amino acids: CASSQSARWPGGEQYF.

CDR3 residues: CASSLSGQVHSPLHF. In DNA, the CDR3 is TGTGCCAGCAGCTTGTCGGGACAGGTCCATTCACCCCTCCACTTT. J is TRBJ1-6 and V is TRBV5-8; 8 bases match TRBD1. The trim removed 1 base at V and 8 bases at J, leaving 5 bases unmatched. CDR1 is SGHTS and CDR2 is YDEGEE in the germline V gene. The CDR3 runs 15 residues.

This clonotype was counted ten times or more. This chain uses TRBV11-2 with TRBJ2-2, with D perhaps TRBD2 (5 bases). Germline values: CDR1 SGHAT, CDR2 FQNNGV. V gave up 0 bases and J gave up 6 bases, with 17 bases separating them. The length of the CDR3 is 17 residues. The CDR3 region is CASSLDLMARGAGELFF. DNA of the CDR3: TGTGCCAGCAGCTTAGATCTAATGGCCCGGGGTGCCGGGGAGCTGTTTTTT.

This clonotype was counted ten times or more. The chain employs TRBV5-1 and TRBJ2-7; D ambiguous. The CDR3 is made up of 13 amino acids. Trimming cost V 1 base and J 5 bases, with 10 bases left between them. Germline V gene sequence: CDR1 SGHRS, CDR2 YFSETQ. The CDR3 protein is CASSLPGPNEQYF. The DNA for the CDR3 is TGCGCCAGCAGCTTGCCAGGCCCCAACGAGCAGTACTTC.

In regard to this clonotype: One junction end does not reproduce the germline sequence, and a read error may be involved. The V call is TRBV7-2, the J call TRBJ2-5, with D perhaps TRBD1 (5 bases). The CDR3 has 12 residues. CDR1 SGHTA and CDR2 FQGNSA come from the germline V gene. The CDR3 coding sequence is TGTGCCAGCAGCTGGACACAAGAGACCCTGTACTTC. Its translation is CASSWTQETLYF.

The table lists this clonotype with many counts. The CDR3 nucleotides read TGCAGTGCTCCGGGACACCTCAATGAAAAACTGTTTTTT. Its protein product is CSAPGHLNEKLFF. The chain employs TRBV20-1 and TRBJ1-4; possibly TRBD1 for D (6 bases). This CDR3 is 13 amino acids long. Per the germline V gene, CDR1 is DFQATT and CDR2 is SNEGSKA (reference sequence). V lost 5 bases, J lost 5 bases, and 12 bases lay in between.

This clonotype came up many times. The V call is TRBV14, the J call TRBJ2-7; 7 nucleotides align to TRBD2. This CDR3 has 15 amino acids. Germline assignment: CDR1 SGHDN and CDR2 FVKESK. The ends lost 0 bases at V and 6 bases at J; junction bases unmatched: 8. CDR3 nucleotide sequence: TGTGCCAGCAGCCAAGATCGAGGAGGACTAGGCGAGCAGTACTTC. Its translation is CASSQDRGGLGEQYF.

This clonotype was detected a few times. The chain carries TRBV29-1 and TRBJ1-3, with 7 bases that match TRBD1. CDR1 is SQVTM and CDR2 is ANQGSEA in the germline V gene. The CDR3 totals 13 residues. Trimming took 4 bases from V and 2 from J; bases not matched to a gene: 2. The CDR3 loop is CSVGGTAGNTIYF. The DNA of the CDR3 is TGCAGCGTTGGGGGGACAGCTGGAAACACCATATATTTT.

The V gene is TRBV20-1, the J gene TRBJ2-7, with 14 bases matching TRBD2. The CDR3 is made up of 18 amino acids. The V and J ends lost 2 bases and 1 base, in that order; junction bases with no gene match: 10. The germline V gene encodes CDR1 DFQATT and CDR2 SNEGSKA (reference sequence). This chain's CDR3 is CSARPPSGTSGGSYEQYF. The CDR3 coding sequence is TGCAGTGCTAGACCGCCCTCTGGGACTAGCGGGGGATCCTACGAGCAGTACTTC.

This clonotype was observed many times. This chain's CDR3 is CASSPSTGVNQPQHF. In nucleotides, the CDR3 is TGTGCCAGCTCACCGTCTACAGGTGTGAATCAGCCCCAGCATTTT. V usage is TRBV18 and J usage is TRBJ1-5, with a weak D call TRBD1 (5 bases). CDR1 is KGHSH, CDR2 LQKENI, per germline. The CDR3 has 15 amino acids. V dropped 3 bases and J dropped 4 bases, with 13 bases sitting between them.

The CDR3 region has the DNA TGTGCCTGGACGGGACGCAGGGGCGGAAATTCACCCCTCCACTTT. Translated, it gives CAWTGRRGGNSPLHF. This chain connects TRBV30 to TRBJ1-6, with D possibly TRBD1 on 6 matching bases. Deletions cut 4 bases from V and 7 bases from J, with 17 bases between. The CDR3 loop spans 15 amino acids. Germline CDR1 reads GTSNPN; CDR2 reads SVGIG (reference sequence).

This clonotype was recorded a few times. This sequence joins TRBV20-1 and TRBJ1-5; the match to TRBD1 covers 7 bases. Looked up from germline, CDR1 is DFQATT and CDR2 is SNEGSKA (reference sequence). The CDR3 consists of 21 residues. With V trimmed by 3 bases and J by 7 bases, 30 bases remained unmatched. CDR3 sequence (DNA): TGCAGTGCTAGTTTCGTGGACTGGGGACAGATCTACCCTAACCCGCAGCAGCCCCAGCATTTT. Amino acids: CSASFVDWGQIYPNPQQPQHF.